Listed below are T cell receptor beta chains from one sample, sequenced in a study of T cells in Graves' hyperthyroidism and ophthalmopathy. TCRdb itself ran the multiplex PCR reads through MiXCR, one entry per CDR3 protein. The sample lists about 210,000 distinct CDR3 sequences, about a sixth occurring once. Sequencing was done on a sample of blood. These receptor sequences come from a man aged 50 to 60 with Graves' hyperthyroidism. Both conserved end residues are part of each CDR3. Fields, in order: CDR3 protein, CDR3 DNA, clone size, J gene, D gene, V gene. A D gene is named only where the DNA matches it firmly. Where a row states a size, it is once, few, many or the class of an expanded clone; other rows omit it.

CASSLDRDTGLEQYF	TGTGCCAGCAGCTTAGACCGGGACACGGGCTTAGAGCAGTACTTC	once	TRBJ2-7	.	TRBV11-2
CASSFAGQGNEKLFF	TGTGCCAGCAGCTTCGCGGGACAGGGTAATGAAAAACTGTTTTTT	few	TRBJ1-4	TRBD1	TRBV7-9
CASSLTGNDNSPLHF	TGTGCCAGCAGCTTGACAGGGAATGATAATTCACCCCTCCACTTT	few	TRBJ1-6	.	TRBV5-5
CASSPSTGSNYGYTF	TGCGCCAGCAGCCCATCGACAGGGTCTAACTATGGCTACACCTTC	few	TRBJ1-2	TRBD1	TRBV4-1
CATSGRGGEKLFF	TGTGCCACATCGGGTCGGGGTGGAGAAAAACTGTTTTTT	.	TRBJ1-4	.	TRBV25-1
CATRGMGETQYF	TGTGCCACCAGAGGAATGGGTGAGACCCAGTACTTC	.	TRBJ2-5	.	TRBV24-1
CASSQGKARETQYF	TGTGCCAGCAGCCAAGGGAAGGCGCGAGAGACCCAGTACTTC	many	TRBJ2-5	.	TRBV3-1
CASSPQGGIGQPQHF	TGTGCCAGCAGCCCACAGGGGGGAATAGGTCAGCCCCAGCATTTT	few	TRBJ1-5	TRBD1	TRBV6-1
CASRPGQYDEQFF	TGTGCCAGCAGACCCGGACAGTACGATGAGCAGTTCTTC	.	TRBJ2-1	.	TRBV2
CASSIDTGPSDTQYF	TGTGCCAGCAGTATTGACACCGGGCCATCAGATACGCAGTATTTT	.	TRBJ2-3	.	TRBV6-4
CASSITGFRAGAAEQYF	TGTGCCAGTAGTATCACCGGCTTCCGTGCGGGAGCTGCCGAGCAGTACTTC	few	TRBJ2-7	TRBD2	TRBV19
CASSPPSSGSTGELFF	TGTGCCAGCTCACCACCGTCCAGCGGGAGCACCGGGGAGCTGTTTTTT	many	TRBJ2-2	TRBD2	TRBV18
CASSFAGGNEQFF	TGTGCCAGCAGTTTCGCAGGCGGCAATGAGCAGTTCTTC	many	TRBJ2-1	.	TRBV28
CSAKLALSTDTQYF	TGCAGTGCTAAGCTAGCGCTGAGCACAGATACGCAGTATTTT	many	TRBJ2-3	.	TRBV20-1
CASSEALMASGYNEQFF	TGTGCCAGCAGTGAAGCGCTTATGGCTAGCGGCTACAATGAGCAGTTCTTC	many	TRBJ2-1	TRBD2	TRBV6-1
CASSHRAALNTGELSF	TGTGCCAGCAGCCATAGGGCGGCCCTGAACACCGGGGAGCTGTCTTTT	few	TRBJ2-2	.	TRBV7-9
CASTRQGANTEAFF	TGTGCCAGCACCCGACAGGGAGCGAACACTGAAGCTTTCTTT	many	TRBJ1-1	TRBD1	TRBV3-1
CASSPTRAFVETQYF	TGTGCCAGCAGCCCGACCAGGGCTTTTGTGGAGACCCAGTACTTC	.	TRBJ2-5	.	TRBV14
CASSLEAGSSYNEQFF	TGCGCCAGCAGCTTGGAAGCGGGGAGCTCCTACAATGAGCAGTTCTTC	.	TRBJ2-1	TRBD2	TRBV5-1
CASSPLTGVVTEAFF	TGCGCCAGCAGCCCCTTGACAGGGGTAGTGACTGAAGCTTTCTTT	.	TRBJ1-1	TRBD1	TRBV5-1
CASSRRLAGDTDTQYF	TGCGCCAGCAGCCGCCGTCTAGCGGGAGACACAGATACGCAGTATTTT	.	TRBJ2-3	TRBD2	TRBV4-3
CASSRQENLYEQYF	TGTGCCAGCAGTCGTCAGGAGAATCTCTACGAGCAGTACTTC	.	TRBJ2-7	.	TRBV6-1
CSVEGGQGATYNEQFF	TGCAGCGTTGAAGGGGGCCAGGGGGCAACCTACAATGAGCAGTTCTTC	many	TRBJ2-1	TRBD1	TRBV29-1
CASSERGRGYEQYF	TGTGCCAGCAGTGAGAGGGGGCGAGGGTACGAGCAGTACTTC	many	TRBJ2-7	TRBD1	TRBV2
CASSLGELGAETQYF	TGTGCCAGCAGTTTGGGGGAACTAGGGGCAGAGACCCAGTACTTC	.	TRBJ2-5	.	TRBV12-3/TRBV12-4
CASSFSGMNTEAFF	TGTGCCAGCAGCTTCTCGGGGATGAACACTGAAGCTTTCTTT	many	TRBJ1-1	.	TRBV7-8
CASSVEVLAGGNEQFF	TGTGCCAGCAGCGTAGAGGTGCTAGCGGGAGGTAATGAGCAGTTCTTC	few	TRBJ2-1	TRBD2	TRBV9
CASSSARTSGANVLTF	TGTGCCAGCAGTTCGGCCAGAACATCTGGGGCCAACGTCCTGACTTTC	many	TRBJ2-6	.	TRBV6-1
CASSFTEYTGELFF	TGTGCCAGCAGTTTTACCGAGTACACCGGGGAGCTGTTTTTT	.	TRBJ2-2	.	TRBV27
CASSLAGTGGAGNEQFF	TGTGCCAGCAGCTTAGCCGGGACAGGGGGCGCGGGGAATGAGCAGTTCTTC	.	TRBJ2-1	TRBD1	TRBV11-3
CATTLVYWRAITDTQYF	TGTGCCACCACTCTGGTTTATTGGAGGGCGATCACAGATACGCAGTATTTT	few	TRBJ2-3	.	TRBV24-1